This TCR beta chain was retrieved from a study of identical twins (dated by TCRdb to the mid-2010s). Regarding the study in general: TCR alpha and beta repertoires from monozygotic twins, unrelated adults of various ages and cord blood were deep-sequenced to test whether fetal clonotypes persist. To rule out contamination, the twin experiments were replicated at different times with different library preparation protocols. Here is what the overall study found, with its caveats: A weaker excess of twin sharing was found in beta out-of-frame sequences because the signal-to-noise ratio was lowered by fewer shared sequences. Invariant T cells such as MAIT and iNKT could partly confound zero-insertion analyses, though diverse VJ usage argued against this for most clonotypes. Recombination models systematically underestimated out-of-frame TCR alpha sharing in monozygotic twins but agreed with sharing between unrelated individuals. Fewer insertions were carried by abundant cord blood beta clonotypes, a similar but weaker trend appeared in young adult naive repertoires, and no such trend appeared in memory repertoires. Compared with coincidental sharing between unrelated individuals, an excess of low generation-probability sequences was observed among out-of-frame TCR alpha sequences shared between twins. Because the same donors could not be followed over many years, the conclusions depended on cross-sectional statistical analysis.

At the junction V is shortened by 4 bases and J by 1 base, with 13 bases in between. Spanning cysteine to phenylalanine, the CDR3 consists of 15 amino acids. Of all the DNA, just the CDR3 is kept, 45 bases in frame from base 1. The germline V gene (reference sequence) sets CDR1 to MNHNY and CDR2 to SVGAGI. Every donor in the study was a healthy Caucasian. About this clonotype: The antigen it recognizes is unknown. The record has no base qualities; no much larger clone is one base away.

The library came from 5' RACE. The listed sequencing device is Illumina HiSeq 2000. Template switching introduced a universal primer binding site; the final cDNA contained a unique molecular identifier, enabling accurate counting of TCR cDNA molecules. First-strand cDNA for TCR alpha and beta chains was synthesized from specific primers in the conserved constant-segment region. To control for contamination, every cDNA library carried two barcodes: a SMART-Mk sample barcode plus Illumina barcodes. TruSeq adapter sequences along with Illumina sample barcodes were introduced in two successive PCR steps. The TCR alpha and beta cDNA libraries were sequenced on the Illumina HiSeq platform using custom primers. The study's own analysis went as follows. Unique molecular identifiers were extracted from raw reads with MiGEC, and CDR3 positions were determined with MiXCR. Recombination models were inferred per individual with the repgenHMM and IGoR tools using an EM algorithm. Shared clonotype analysis was performed with the tcR package in R, normalizing sharing by the product of cloneset sizes. Out-of-frame nonproductive sequences were analyzed to study raw recombination free of thymic and clonal selection effects. TCRdb reprocessing: public reads trimmed at Q25 with fastp, clones called with MiXCR, in-frame beta chains kept. Identical CDR3 proteins give one entry, which carries the most common genes and DNA. None of the V and J calls come from the authors' own analysis; TCRdb made them. Within this sample are around 1.7 million distinct CDR3 sequences, with around a third of them counted one time only. The top ten clones comprise around 0.25% of the sample.

The specimen was cord blood. The chain joins TRBV6-6 to TRBJ1-1; the D gene lacks a confident call. This clonotype was obtained from a newborn girl in good health. The bases read TGTGCCAGCAGTTTATCCGAGGACCCGAACACTGAAGCTTTCTTT. Protein translation: CASSLSEDPNTEAFF.